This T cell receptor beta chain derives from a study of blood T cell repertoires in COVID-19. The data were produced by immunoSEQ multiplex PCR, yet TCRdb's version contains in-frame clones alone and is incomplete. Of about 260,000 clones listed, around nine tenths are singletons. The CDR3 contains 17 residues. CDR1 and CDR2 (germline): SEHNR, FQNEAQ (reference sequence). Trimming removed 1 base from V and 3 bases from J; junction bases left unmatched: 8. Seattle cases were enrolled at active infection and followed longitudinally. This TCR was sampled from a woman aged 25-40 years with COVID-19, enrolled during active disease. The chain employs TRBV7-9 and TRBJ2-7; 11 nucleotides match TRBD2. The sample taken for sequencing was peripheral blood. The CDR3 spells CASSLGALAGDLYEQYF. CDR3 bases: TGTGCCAGCAGCTTAGGGGCACTAGCGGGAGACCTCTACGAGCAGTACTTC.